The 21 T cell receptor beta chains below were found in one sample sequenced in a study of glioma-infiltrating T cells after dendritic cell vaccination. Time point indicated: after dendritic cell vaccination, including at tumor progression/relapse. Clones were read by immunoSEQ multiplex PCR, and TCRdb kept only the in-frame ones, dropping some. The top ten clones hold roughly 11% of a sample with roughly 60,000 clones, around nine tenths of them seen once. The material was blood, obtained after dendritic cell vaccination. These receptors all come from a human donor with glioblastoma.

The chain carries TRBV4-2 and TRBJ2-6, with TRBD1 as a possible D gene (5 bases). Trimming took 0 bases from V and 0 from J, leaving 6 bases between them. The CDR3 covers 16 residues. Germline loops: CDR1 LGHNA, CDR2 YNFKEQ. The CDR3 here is CASSQDQGSGANVLTF. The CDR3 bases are TGTGCCAGCAGCCAAGATCAGGGCTCTGGGGCCAACGTCCTGACTTTC.

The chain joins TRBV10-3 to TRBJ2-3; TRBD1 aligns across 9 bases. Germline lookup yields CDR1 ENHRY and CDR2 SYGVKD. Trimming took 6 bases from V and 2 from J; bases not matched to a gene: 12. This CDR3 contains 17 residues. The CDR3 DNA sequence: TGTGCCATCAGAGACAGATATGGGACAGGGCTCACAGATACGCAGTATTTT. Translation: CAIRDRYGTGLTDTQYF.

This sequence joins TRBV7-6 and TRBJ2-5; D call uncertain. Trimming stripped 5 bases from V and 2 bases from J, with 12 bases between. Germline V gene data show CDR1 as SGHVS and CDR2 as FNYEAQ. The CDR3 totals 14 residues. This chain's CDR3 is CASSPLSPQETQYF. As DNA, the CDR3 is TGTGCCAGCAGCCCCCTATCCCCTCAAGAGACCCAGTACTTC.

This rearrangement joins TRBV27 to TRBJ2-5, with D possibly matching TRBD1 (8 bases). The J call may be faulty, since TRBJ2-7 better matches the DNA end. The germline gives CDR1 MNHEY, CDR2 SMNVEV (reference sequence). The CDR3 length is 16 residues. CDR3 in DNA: TGTGCCAGCAGTTTATGGGGGGGGACAGGTTCCTACGAGCAGTACTTC. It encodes CASSLWGGTGSYEQYF.

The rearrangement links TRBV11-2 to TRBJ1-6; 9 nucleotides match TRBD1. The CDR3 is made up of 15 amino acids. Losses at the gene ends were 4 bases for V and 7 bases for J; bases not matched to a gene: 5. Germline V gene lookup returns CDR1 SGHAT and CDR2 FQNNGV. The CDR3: CASSWGTGQNSPLHF. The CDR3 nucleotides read TGTGCCAGCAGCTGGGGGACAGGGCAAAATTCACCCCTCCACTTT. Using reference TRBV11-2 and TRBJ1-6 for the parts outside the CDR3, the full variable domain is EAGVAQSPRYKIIEKRQSVAFWCNPISGHATLYWYQQILGQGPKLLIQFQNNGVVDDSQLPKDRFSAERLKGVDSTLKIQPAKLEDSAVYLCASSWGTGQNSPLHFGNGTRLTVT.

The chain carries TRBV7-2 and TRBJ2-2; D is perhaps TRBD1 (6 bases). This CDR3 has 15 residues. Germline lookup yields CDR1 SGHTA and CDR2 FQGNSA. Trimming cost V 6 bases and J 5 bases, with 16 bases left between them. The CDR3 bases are TGTGCCAGCAGACCAACCGGGACAAGAACCGGGGAGCTGTTTTTT. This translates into CASRPTGTRTGELFF.

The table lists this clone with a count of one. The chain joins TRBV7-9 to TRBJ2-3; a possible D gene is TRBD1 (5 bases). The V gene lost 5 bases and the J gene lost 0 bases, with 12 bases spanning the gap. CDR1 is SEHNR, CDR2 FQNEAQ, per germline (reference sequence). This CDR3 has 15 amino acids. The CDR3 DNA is TGTGCCAGCAGCGAAAGGACAATTAGCACAGATACGCAGTATTTT. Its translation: CASSERTISTDTQYF.

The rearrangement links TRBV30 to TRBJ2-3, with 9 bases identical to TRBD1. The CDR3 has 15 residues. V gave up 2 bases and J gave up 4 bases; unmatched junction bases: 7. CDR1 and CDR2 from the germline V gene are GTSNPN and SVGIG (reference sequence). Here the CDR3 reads CAWSRQGGGADTQYF. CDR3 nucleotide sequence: TGTGCCTGGAGTCGACAGGGGGGGGGCGCAGATACGCAGTATTTT.

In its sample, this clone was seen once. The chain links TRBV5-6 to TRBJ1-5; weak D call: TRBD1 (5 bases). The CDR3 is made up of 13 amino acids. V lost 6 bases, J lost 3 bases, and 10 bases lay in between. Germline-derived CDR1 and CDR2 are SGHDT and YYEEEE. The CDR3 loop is CASNQGLNQPQHF. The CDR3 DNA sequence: TGTGCCAGCAACCAGGGACTCAATCAGCCCCAGCATTTT.

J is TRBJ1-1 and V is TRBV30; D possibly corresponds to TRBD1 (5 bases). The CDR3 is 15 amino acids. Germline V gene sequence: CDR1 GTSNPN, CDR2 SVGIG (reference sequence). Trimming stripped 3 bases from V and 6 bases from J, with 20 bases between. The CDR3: CAWSRPGRGKSEAFF. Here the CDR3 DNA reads TGTGCCTGGAGCCGACCGGGACGGGGGAAGTCTGAAGCTTTCTTT.

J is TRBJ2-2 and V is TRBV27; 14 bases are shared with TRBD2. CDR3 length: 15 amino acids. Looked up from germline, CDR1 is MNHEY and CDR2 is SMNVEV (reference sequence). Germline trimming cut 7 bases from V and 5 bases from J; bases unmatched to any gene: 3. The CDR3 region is CASIGLAGGTGELFF. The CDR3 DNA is TGTGCCAGCATCGGACTAGCGGGAGGTACCGGGGAGCTGTTTTTT.

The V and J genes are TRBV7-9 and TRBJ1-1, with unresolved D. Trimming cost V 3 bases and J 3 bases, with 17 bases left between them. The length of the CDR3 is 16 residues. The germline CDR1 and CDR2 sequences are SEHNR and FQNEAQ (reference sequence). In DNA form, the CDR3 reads TGTGCCAGCAGCTTCCCCTCCCGTCTCTTCCACACTGAAGCTTTCTTT. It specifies CASSFPSRLFHTEAFF.

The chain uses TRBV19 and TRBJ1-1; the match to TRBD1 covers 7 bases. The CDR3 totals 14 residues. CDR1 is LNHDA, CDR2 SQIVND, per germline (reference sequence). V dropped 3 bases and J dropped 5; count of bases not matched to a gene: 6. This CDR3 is CASSIKEGATEAFF. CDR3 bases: TGTGCCAGTAGTATTAAAGAGGGGGCTACTGAAGCTTTCTTT.

In DNA, the CDR3 is TGCGCCAGCAGCTTGGAACTAGCGGGAATCAACGAGCAGTACTTC. This codes for CASSLELAGINEQYF. The chain couples TRBV5-1 to TRBJ2-7; TRBD2 aligns across 10 bases. The CDR3 loop spans 15 amino acids. The V gene end was trimmed by 0 bases and the J gene end by 5 bases; junction bases not matched to a gene: 5. The germline V gene encodes CDR1 SGHRS and CDR2 YFSETQ.

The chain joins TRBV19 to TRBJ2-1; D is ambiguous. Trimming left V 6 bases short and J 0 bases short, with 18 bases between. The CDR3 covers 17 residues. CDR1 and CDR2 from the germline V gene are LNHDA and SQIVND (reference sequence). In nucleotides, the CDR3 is TGTGCCAGTAGAGATATAGTCACAGTGAGCTCCTACAATGAGCAGTTCTTC. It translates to CASRDIVTVSSYNEQFF.

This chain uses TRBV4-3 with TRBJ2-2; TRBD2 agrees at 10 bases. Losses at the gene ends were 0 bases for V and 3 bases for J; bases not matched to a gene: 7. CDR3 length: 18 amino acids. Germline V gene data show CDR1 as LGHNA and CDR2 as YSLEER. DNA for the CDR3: TGCGCCAGCAGCCAAGATCTTGCGCTAGCGGGAGACACCGGGGAGCTGTTTTTT. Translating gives CASSQDLALAGDTGELFF.

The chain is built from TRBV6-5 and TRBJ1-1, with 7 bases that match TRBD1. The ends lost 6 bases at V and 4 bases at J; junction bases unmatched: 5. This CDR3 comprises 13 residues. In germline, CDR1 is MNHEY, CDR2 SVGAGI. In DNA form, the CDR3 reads TGTGCCAGCAGGGCGACAGGGTCCACTGAAGCTTTCTTT. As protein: CASRATGSTEAFF.

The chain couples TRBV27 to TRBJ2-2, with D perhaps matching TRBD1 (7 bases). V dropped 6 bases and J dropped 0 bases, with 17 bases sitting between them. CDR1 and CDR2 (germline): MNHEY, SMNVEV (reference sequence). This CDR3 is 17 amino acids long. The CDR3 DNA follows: TGTGCCAGCAGCCAAAGGAGGGGGCCCGCGAACACCGGGGAGCTGTTTTTT. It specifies CASSQRRGPANTGELFF.

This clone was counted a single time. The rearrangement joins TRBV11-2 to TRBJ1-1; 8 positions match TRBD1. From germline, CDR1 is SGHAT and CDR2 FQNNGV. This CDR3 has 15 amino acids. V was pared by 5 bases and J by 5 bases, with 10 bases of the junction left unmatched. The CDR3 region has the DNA TGTGCCAGCAGCACTAAGGGGACAGGTACAACTGAAGCTTTCTTT. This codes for CASSTKGTGTTEAFF.

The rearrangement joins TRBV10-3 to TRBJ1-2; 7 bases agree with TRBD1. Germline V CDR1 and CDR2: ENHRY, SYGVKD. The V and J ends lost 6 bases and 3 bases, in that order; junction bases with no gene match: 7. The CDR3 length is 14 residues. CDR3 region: CAIRPTGTDYGYTF. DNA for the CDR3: TGTGCCATCAGGCCGACAGGGACGGACTATGGCTACACCTTC.

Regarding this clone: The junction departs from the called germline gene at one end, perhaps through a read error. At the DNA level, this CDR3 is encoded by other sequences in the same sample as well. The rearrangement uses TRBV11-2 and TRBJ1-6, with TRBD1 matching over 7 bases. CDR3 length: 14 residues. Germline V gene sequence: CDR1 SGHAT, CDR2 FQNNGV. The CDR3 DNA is TGTGCCAGCAGTCAGGACAGGCTTAATTCCCCCCTCCACTTT. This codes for CASSQDRLNSPLHF. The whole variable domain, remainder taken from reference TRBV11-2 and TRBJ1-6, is EAGVAQSPRYKIIEKRQSVAFWCNPISGHATLYWYQQILGQGPKLLIQFQNNGVVDDSQLPKDRFSAERLKGVDSTLKIQPAKLEDSAVYLCASSQDRLNSPLHFGNGTRLTVT.